The sequence of this T cell receptor beta chain was determined in a study of blood T cells in healthy people across ages. V was trimmed by 6 bases and J by 2 bases, leaving 17 bases between them. Per the germline V gene, CDR1 is MNHEY and CDR2 is SVGEGT. CDR3 length: 16 residues. A sample-barcoded 5' primer and a J-beta primer mix were used in a second PCR of about 7 to 12 cycles. MiXCR was run by TCRdb on the 5' RACE reads, yielding one entry per CDR3 protein. This sample carries around 870,000 distinct CDR3 sequences, under 35% of them seen once, and the ten largest clones take around 15%. The sequence came from a woman of 80 years or more in good health. Sequencing was done on a sample of blood. The J gene is TRBJ1-5, the V gene TRBV6-2 or TRBV6-3; D remains unclear. CDR3 nucleotides: TGTGCCAGCAGCTCCGACCGCAGGAGGGGCAATCAGCCCCAGCATTTT. Encoded protein: CASSSDRRRGNQPQHF.